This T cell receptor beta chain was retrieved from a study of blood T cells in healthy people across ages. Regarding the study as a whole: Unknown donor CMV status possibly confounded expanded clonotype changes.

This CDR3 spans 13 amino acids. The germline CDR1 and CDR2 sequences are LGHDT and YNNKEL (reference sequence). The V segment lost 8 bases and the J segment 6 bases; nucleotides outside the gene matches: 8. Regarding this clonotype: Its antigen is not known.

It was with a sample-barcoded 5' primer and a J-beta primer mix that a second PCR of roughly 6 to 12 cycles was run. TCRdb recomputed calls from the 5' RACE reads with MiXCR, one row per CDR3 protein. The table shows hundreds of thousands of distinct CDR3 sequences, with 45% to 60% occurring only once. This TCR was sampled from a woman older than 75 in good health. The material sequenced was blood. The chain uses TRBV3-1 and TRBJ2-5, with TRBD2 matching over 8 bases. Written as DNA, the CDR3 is TGTGCCAGCTCACCGGGACTAGAAAAGACCCAGTACTTC. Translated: CASSPGLEKTQYF.